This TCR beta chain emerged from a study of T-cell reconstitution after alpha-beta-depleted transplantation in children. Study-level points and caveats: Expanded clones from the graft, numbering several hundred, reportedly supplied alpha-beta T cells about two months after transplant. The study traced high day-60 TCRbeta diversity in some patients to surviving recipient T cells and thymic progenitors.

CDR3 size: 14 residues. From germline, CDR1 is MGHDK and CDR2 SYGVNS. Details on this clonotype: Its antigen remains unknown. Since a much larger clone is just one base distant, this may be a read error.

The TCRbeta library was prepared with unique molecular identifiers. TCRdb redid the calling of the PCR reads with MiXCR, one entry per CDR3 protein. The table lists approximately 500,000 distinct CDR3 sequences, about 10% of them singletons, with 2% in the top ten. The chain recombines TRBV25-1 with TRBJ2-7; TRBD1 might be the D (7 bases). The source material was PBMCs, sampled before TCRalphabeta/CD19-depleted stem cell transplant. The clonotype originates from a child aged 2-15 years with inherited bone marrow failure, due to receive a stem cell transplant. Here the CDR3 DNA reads TGTGCCAGCAGTCCGCGGGACAGCTCCCACGAGCAGTACTTC. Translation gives CASSPRDSSHEQYF.